This passage covers 5 T cell receptor beta chains from one sample sequenced in a study of blood T cell repertoires in COVID-19. TCRdb's table, derived via immunoSEQ multiplex PCR, lists solely in-frame clones and lacks some. Among some 80,000 clones listed, roughly nine tenths were seen once. Sequenced material: peripheral blood. The receptors originated from a man in his fifties or sixties with COVID-19, enrolled during active disease.

The rearrangement uses TRBV7-9 and TRBJ1-2; 7 bases are shared with TRBD1. Per the germline V gene, CDR1 is SEHNR and CDR2 is FQNEAQ (reference sequence). With V trimmed by 3 bases and J by 10 bases, 5 bases remained unmatched. The CDR3 covers 12 residues. This CDR3 reads CASSFGTATYTF. CDR3 in DNA: TGTGCCAGCAGCTTTGGGACAGCTACCTACACCTTC.

This sequence joins TRBV29-1 and TRBJ2-1; 9 nucleotides agree with TRBD1. V gave up 7 bases and J gave up 4 bases; unmatched junction bases: 5. Germline values: CDR1 SQVTM, CDR2 ANQGSEA. This CDR3 region has 13 residues. This chain's CDR3 is CSAAGTGYNEQFF. CDR3 bases: TGCAGCGCAGCCGGGACAGGGTACAATGAGCAGTTCTTC.

The chain recombines TRBV5-4 with TRBJ2-1; a weak D match, TRBD2 (5 bases). Trimming removed 0 bases from V and 9 bases from J, with 16 bases in between. This CDR3 spans 15 amino acids. Germline V gene sequence: CDR1 SGHNT, CDR2 YYREEE (reference sequence). In DNA, the CDR3 is TGTGCCAGCAGCTTGGGTCTATCCGGGGAGCGTGAGCAGTTCTTC. As protein: CASSLGLSGEREQFF. Looking up the rest from reference TRBV5-4 and TRBJ2-1 gives the full variable domain: ETGVTQSPTHLIKTRGQQVTLRCSSQSGHNTVSWYQQALGQGPQFIFQYYREEENGRGNFPPRFSGLQFPNYSSELNVNALELDDSALYLCASSLGLSGEREQFFGPGTRLTVL.

The sample holds one count of this clone. The CDR3 is CVRSPDRAYEQYV. CDR3 in DNA: TGTGTCAGAAGCCCGGACAGAGCCTACGAGCAGTACGTC. This chain links TRBV7-5 with TRBJ2-7; the table's D call of TRBD1 was not tested on the DNA. TRBV7-5 is a recognized pseudogene. The CDR3 runs to 13 residues.

The J gene is TRBJ2-7, the V gene TRBV11-1; TRBD2 agrees at 7 bases. Trimming removed 5 bases from V and 2 bases from J; junction bases left unmatched: 9. The CDR3 contains 15 residues. The germline V gene encodes CDR1 SGHAT and CDR2 FQDESV (reference sequence). This CDR3 is CASSLGGRAAYEQYV. The CDR3 DNA is TGTGCCAGCAGCCTGGGGGGGAGGGCTGCCTACGAGCAGTACGTC.